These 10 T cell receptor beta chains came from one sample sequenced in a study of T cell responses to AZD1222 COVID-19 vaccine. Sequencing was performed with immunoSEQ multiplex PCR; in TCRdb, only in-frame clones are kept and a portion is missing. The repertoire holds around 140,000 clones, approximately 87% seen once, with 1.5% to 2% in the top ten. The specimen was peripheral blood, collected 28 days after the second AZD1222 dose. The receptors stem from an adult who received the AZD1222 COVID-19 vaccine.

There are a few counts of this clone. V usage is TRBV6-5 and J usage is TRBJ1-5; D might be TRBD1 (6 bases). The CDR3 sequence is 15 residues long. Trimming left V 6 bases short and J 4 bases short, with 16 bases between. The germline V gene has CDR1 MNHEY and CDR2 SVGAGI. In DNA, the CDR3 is TGTGCCAGCAGCCGTACAGGGTACGGGAATCAGCCCCAGCATTTT. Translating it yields CASSRTGYGNQPQHF.

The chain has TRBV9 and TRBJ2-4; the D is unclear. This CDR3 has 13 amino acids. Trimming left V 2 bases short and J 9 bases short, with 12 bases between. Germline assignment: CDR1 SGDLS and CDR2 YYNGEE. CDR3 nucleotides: TGTGCCAGCAGCGTCTCGGATCGTAGCATTCAGTACTTC. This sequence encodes CASSVSDRSIQYF.

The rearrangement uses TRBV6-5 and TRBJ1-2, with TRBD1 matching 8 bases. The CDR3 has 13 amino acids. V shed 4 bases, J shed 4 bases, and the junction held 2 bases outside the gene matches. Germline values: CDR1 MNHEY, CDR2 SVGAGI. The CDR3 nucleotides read TGTGCCAGCAGTTCAGGACAGGGCTATGGCTACACCTTC. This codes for CASSSGQGYGYTF.

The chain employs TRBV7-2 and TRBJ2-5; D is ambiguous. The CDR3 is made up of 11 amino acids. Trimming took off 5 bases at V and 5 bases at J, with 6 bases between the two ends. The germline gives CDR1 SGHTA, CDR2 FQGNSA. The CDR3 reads CASSPDETQYF. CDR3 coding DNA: TGTGCCAGCAGCCCTGACGAGACCCAGTACTTC. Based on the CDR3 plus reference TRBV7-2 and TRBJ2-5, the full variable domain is GAGVSQSPSNKVTEKGKDVELRCDPISGHTALYWYRQSLGQGLEFLIYFQGNSAPDKSGLPSDRFSAERTGGSVSTLTIQRTQQEDSAVYLCASSPDETQYFGPGTRLLVL.

CDR3 region: CASSGVGDTQYF. The CDR3 DNA reads TGTGCCAGCAGCGGGGTAGGGGATACGCAGTATTTT. This chain uses TRBV9 with TRBJ2-3; D remains unclear. Trimming removed 3 bases at V and 6 bases at J, with 8 bases between. This CDR3 is 12 amino acids long. Per germline, CDR1 SGDLS and CDR2 YYNGEE.

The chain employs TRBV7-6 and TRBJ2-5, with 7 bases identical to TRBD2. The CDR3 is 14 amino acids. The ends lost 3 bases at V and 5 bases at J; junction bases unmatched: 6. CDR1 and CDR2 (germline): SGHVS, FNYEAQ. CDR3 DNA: TGTGCCAGCAGCTTGTTGGGCGGGAGCGAGACCCAGTACTTC. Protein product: CASSLLGGSETQYF. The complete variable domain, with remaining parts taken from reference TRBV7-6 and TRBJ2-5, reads GAGVSQSPRYKVTKRGQDVALRCDPISGHVSLYWYRQALGQGPEFLTYFNYEAQQDKSGLPNDRFSAERPEGSISTLTIQRTEQRDSAMYRCASSLLGGSETQYFGPGTRLLVL.

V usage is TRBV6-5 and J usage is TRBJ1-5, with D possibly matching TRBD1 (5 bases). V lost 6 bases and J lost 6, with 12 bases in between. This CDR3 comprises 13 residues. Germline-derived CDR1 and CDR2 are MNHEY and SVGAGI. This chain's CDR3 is CASRGRVGQPQHF. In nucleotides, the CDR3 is TGTGCCAGCAGGGGCAGGGTGGGTCAGCCCCAGCATTTT.

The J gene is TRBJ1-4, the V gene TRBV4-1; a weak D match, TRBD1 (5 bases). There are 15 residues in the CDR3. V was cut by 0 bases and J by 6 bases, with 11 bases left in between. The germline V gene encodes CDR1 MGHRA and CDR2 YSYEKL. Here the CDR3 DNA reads TGCGCCAGCAGCCAAGATGAGGGGTGGGATGAAAAACTGTTTTTT. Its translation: CASSQDEGWDEKLFF.

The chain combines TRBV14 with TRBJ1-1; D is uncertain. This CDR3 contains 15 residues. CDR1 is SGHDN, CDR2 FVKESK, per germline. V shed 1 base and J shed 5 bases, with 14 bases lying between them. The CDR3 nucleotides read TGTGCCAGCAGCCAAGGCCAGGCGGTTGGGACTGAAGCTTTCTTT. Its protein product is CASSQGQAVGTEAFF.

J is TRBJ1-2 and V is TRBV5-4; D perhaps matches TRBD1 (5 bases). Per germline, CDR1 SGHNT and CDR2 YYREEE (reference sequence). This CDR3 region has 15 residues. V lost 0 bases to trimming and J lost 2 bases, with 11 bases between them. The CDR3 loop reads CASSLAARANYGYTF. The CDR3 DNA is TGTGCCAGCAGCTTGGCCGCCAGGGCCAACTATGGCTACACCTTC.